This passage covers 4 T cell receptor beta chains from one sample sequenced in a study of cytomegalovirus exposure and HLA in healthy donors. TCRdb's table, derived via immunoSEQ multiplex PCR, lists solely in-frame clones and lacks some. Of more than 95,000 clones listed, about 90% are singletons. The specimen was PBMCs. The origin of the receptors is a woman in her late teens or twenties in good health and CMV-seronegative.

The chain joins TRBV19 to TRBJ1-2; no definite D call. This CDR3 has 15 amino acids. Trimming took off 2 bases at V and 4 bases at J, with 14 bases between the two ends. Germline V gives CDR1 LNHDA, CDR2 SQIVND (reference sequence). CDR3 in amino acids: CASSILGSEAYGYTF. The CDR3 nucleotides read TGTGCCAGTAGTATACTTGGGTCGGAGGCCTATGGCTACACCTTC.

J is TRBJ2-7 and V is TRBV9; D perhaps matches TRBD1 (5 bases). This CDR3 comprises 13 residues. CDR1 is SGDLS and CDR2 is YYNGEE in the germline V gene. V lost 3 bases to trimming and J lost 6 bases, with 13 bases between them. DNA of the CDR3: TGTGCCAGCAGCGCAGGACAATTTGGCGAGCAGTACTTC. Amino acid sequence: CASSAGQFGEQYF.

The chain recombines TRBV28 with TRBJ1-4, with 7 positions matching TRBD1. Germline trimming cut 8 bases from V and 8 bases from J; bases unmatched to any gene: 8. The CDR3 contains 13 residues. CDR1 is MDHEN and CDR2 is SYDVKM in the germline V gene. The CDR3 region has the DNA TGTGCCAGCGGAGCAGGGGGTGGGGAAAAACTGTTTTTT. This encodes CASGAGGGEKLFF.

This clone has just a few counts. The chain employs TRBV5-8 and TRBJ2-1; D not certain. Trimming removed 4 bases at V and 0 bases at J, with 11 bases between. Germline loops: CDR1 SGHTS, CDR2 YDEGEE. The CDR3 contains 15 residues. DNA for the CDR3: TGTGCCAGCAGCCTAGGCCGGAGCTCCTACAATGAGCAGTTCTTC. Translation gives CASSLGRSSYNEQFF.